This entry lists 29 T cell receptor beta chains sequenced from one sample in a study of early T cells in non-severe SARS-CoV-2 infection (dated by TCRdb to about 2021). Libraries were prepared through 5' RACE. Sequenced using a NextSeq 500. In TCRdb, the public reads were trimmed at Q25 with fastp and aligned with MiXCR, with productive beta chains retained. Records with the same CDR3 protein are collapsed into one entry carrying the most frequent genes and DNA. This sample holds around 99,000 distinct CDR3 sequences; around 17% were observed only once. 4.5% to 6.5% of the sample lies in the top ten. Sequences were derived from whole blood, sampled at baseline. The receptors shown here come from an adult who was a healthcare worker with PCR-confirmed SARS-CoV-2 infection or an uninfected control (not recorded which).

The chain has TRBV3-1 and TRBJ1-2; D remains ambiguous. The CDR3 length is 12 residues. Trimming left V 1 base short and J 10 bases short, with 10 bases between. In germline, CDR1 is LGHDT, CDR2 YNNKEL (reference sequence). The CDR3 region has the DNA TGTGCCAGCAGCCAAGGGAGGGCCCACTACACCTTC. Translating gives CASSQGRAHYTF.

The genes are TRBV12-3 or TRBV12-4 and TRBJ2-2, with no clear D. The CDR3 covers 15 residues. Trimming took off 4 bases at V and 0 bases at J, with 9 bases between the two ends. The CDR3 here is CASSWAVANTGELFF. The CDR3 DNA sequence: TGTGCCAGCAGTTGGGCGGTCGCGAACACCGGGGAGCTGTTTTTT.

This clonotype was recorded a few times. This chain joins TRBV9 and TRBJ2-1; D gene ambiguous. Germline CDR1 and CDR2: SGDLS and YYNGEE. The CDR3 is 11 amino acids. The V gene lost 4 bases and the J gene lost 7 bases, with 6 bases spanning the gap. The CDR3 sequence is CASSRMNEQFF. The CDR3, as DNA: TGTGCCAGCAGCCGAATGAATGAGCAGTTCTTC.

This chain connects TRBV30 to TRBJ1-1; D not resolved. The CDR3 contains 10 residues. The V gene's germline CDR1 is GTSNPN and CDR2 SVGIG (reference sequence). Trimming left V 1 base short and J 8 bases short, with 5 bases between. CDR3 in amino acids: CAWSEGEAFF. The DNA for the CDR3 is TGTGCCTGGAGTGAAGGAGAAGCTTTCTTT.

This chain joins TRBV3-1 and TRBJ1-1; D is unclear. The V gene lost 1 base and the J gene lost 8 bases, with 8 bases spanning the gap. Germline V lookup: CDR1 LGHDT, CDR2 YNNKEL (reference sequence). This CDR3 has 12 residues. The CDR3 spells CASSQVAKEAFF. Written as DNA, the CDR3 is TGTGCCAGCAGCCAAGTGGCGAAGGAAGCTTTCTTT.

The rearrangement joins TRBV20-1 to TRBJ1-5, with D unresolved. In germline, CDR1 is DFQATT, CDR2 SNEGSKA (reference sequence). Trimming left V 5 bases short and J 3 bases short, with 11 bases between. This CDR3 spans 13 amino acids. This chain's CDR3 is CSAAGENNQPQHF. CDR3 nucleotide sequence: TGCAGTGCTGCCGGGGAAAACAATCAGCCCCAGCATTTT.

The rearrangement joins TRBV24-1 to TRBJ2-1; no firm D call. Trimming took 1 base from V and 5 from J, leaving 11 bases between them. Looked up from germline, CDR1 is KGHDR and CDR2 is SFDVKD. CDR3 length equals 15 residues. The CDR3 bases are TGTGCCACCAGTGATTTCGTGGCAGCTAACAATGAGCAGTTCTTC. This sequence encodes CATSDFVAANNEQFF.

This clonotype has more than one count but fewer than ten. The chain links TRBV12-3 or TRBV12-4 to TRBJ2-7, with D maybe TRBD1 (5 bases). V lost 7 bases and J 0 bases, leaving 10 bases between the germline ends. The CDR3 has 13 amino acids. CDR3 protein: CASTRRDSYEQYF. The CDR3 DNA follows: TGTGCCAGCACCCGCAGGGACTCCTACGAGCAGTACTTC.

This rearrangement joins TRBV2 to TRBJ2-1; the match to TRBD2 covers 13 bases. This CDR3 has 17 amino acids. The ends lost 10 bases at V and 9 bases at J; junction bases unmatched: 18. CDR1 is SNHLY and CDR2 is FYNNEI in the germline V gene. The CDR3: CATLTGATSGRNSEQFF. The CDR3 nucleotides are TGTGCCACCCTGACAGGGGCGACTAGCGGGAGGAACTCTGAGCAGTTCTTC.

This clonotype was recorded at least ten times. The chain links TRBV7-9 to TRBJ2-5; D ambiguous. CDR1 is SEHNR and CDR2 is FQNEAQ in the germline V gene (reference sequence). This CDR3 has 13 residues. V gave up 2 bases and J gave up 5 bases, with 9 bases separating them. Here the CDR3 DNA reads TGTGCCAGCAGCTTATCCCAGACCGAGACCCAGTACTTC. Translated: CASSLSQTETQYF.

In its sample, this clonotype was seen a few times. Here the CDR3 reads CSASLLAGEGRQFF. Here the CDR3 DNA reads TGCAGTGCTAGTTTACTAGCGGGAGAGGGTCGGCAGTTCTTC. This sequence joins TRBV20-1 and TRBJ2-1; 11 bases fit TRBD2. J was trimmed by 12 bases and V by 3 bases; bases with no gene match: 10. This CDR3 is 14 amino acids long. CDR1 and CDR2 from the germline V gene are DFQATT and SNEGSKA (reference sequence).

This clonotype was seen ten or more times. The chain recombines TRBV20-1 with TRBJ2-7, with 7 bases identical to TRBD1. This CDR3 comprises 15 residues. Trimming at V came to 4 bases and at J to 4 bases, leaving 13 bases not matched to a gene. Germline lookup yields CDR1 DFQATT and CDR2 SNEGSKA (reference sequence). Here the CDR3 reads CSATTGVSRPYEQYF. CDR3 nucleotide sequence: TGCAGTGCTACAACAGGGGTGTCCCGTCCATACGAGCAGTACTTC.

V and J are TRBV7-2 and TRBJ1-4; no definite D call. Trimming pared 0 bases from V and 8 bases from J, leaving 13 bases between. The CDR3 is 15 amino acids. CDR1 and CDR2 (germline): SGHTA, FQGNSA. The CDR3, as DNA: TGTGCCAGCAGCTTAGCTTCGTTGGTGGGGGAAAAACTGTTTTTT. This encodes CASSLASLVGEKLFF.

This clonotype turned up a few times. CDR3 sequence reads: CATLGSQETQYF. CDR3 DNA: TGCGCCACCCTGGGCTCCCAAGAGACCCAGTACTTC. This chain links TRBV10-1 with TRBJ2-5, with no clear D. Germline-derived CDR1 and CDR2 are WNHNN and SYGVQD (reference sequence). The CDR3 contains 12 residues. V lost 10 bases and J 1 base, leaving 10 bases between the germline ends.

This chain joins TRBV7-8 and TRBJ2-5, with D perhaps TRBD2 (5 bases). V gave up 5 bases and J gave up 7 bases, with 17 bases separating them. CDR1 SGHVS and CDR2 FQNEAQ come from the germline V gene. CDR3 size: 14 residues. The CDR3 DNA reads as TGTGCCAGCAGCCAAGCGCGAGGAGGTGCGACCCAGTACTTC. Translating it yields CASSQARGGATQYF.

This clonotype was recorded many times. The gene calls are TRBV24-1 and TRBJ1-1, with D unclear. The germline V and J ends were trimmed by 5 bases and 1 base, with 7 bases remaining between them. The CDR3 length is 13 residues. Germline CDR1 KGHDR, CDR2 SFDVKD. The CDR3 loop is CATSAQPNTEAFF. The DNA of the CDR3 is TGTGCCACCAGTGCACAGCCGAACACTGAAGCTTTCTTT.

V is TRBV5-1 and J is TRBJ2-7; 11 bases are a match to TRBD1. Germline V gene data show CDR1 as SGHRS and CDR2 as YFSETQ. The CDR3 sequence is 15 residues long. J gave up 1 base and V 4 bases, and 4 bases lay outside the gene matches. The CDR3 loop is CASSRGTGGSYEQYF. The CDR3 DNA follows: TGCGCCAGCAGCCGAGGGACAGGGGGTTCCTACGAGCAGTACTTC. The full variable domain, with the rest looked up from reference TRBV5-1 and TRBJ2-7, is KAGVTQTPRYLIKTRGQQVTLSCSPISGHRSVSWYQQTPGQGLQFLFEYFSETQRNKGNFPGRFSGRQFSNSRSEMNVSTLELGDSALYLCASSRGTGGSYEQYFGPGTRLTVT.

This clonotype came up a few times. The rearrangement links TRBV12-3 or TRBV12-4 to TRBJ1-1, with D tentatively TRBD1 (5 bases). The CDR3 has 14 amino acids. The V gene lost 2 bases and the J gene lost 1 base, with 8 bases spanning the gap. The CDR3 here is CASSLMGGNTEAFF. The CDR3 DNA is TGTGCCAGCAGTTTAATGGGGGGGAACACTGAAGCTTTCTTT.

This chain connects TRBV19 to TRBJ2-7; D uncertain. The germline V gene encodes CDR1 LNHDA and CDR2 SQIVND (reference sequence). This CDR3 region has 15 residues. V lost 9 bases and J lost 6, with 24 bases in between. In DNA form, the CDR3 reads TGTGCCAGAGGCCCCCCGGTCGAGACCCACTGCGAGCAGTACTTC. Translating it yields CARGPPVETHCEQYF.

Many counts were recorded for this clonotype. The chain couples TRBV27 to TRBJ1-1; D might be TRBD1 (6 bases). This CDR3 is 15 amino acids long. Germline assignment: CDR1 MNHEY and CDR2 SMNVEV (reference sequence). V was pared by 2 bases and J by 6 bases, with 16 bases between. In nucleotides, the CDR3 is TGTGCCAGCAGTTTAGGGGGCCCGTCCCCCGCTGAAGCTTTCTTT. Encoded protein: CASSLGGPSPAEAFF.

J is TRBJ1-1 and V is TRBV12-3 or TRBV12-4, with a tentative D call TRBD1 (6 bases). The CDR3 totals 14 residues. The V end lost 3 bases, the J end lost 0 bases, and 8 bases lay between the germline ends. CDR3 sequence (DNA): TGTGCCAGCAGTTTGGAGGGGGTGAACACTGAAGCTTTCTTT. Translating it yields CASSLEGVNTEAFF.

The sample holds many counts of this clonotype. V and J are TRBV9 and TRBJ2-1; D possibly uses TRBD1 or TRBD2 (5 bases each). This CDR3 comprises 17 residues. Trimming pared 4 bases from V and 0 bases from J, leaving 17 bases between. Germline V gives CDR1 SGDLS, CDR2 YYNGEE. The CDR3 loop reads CASSSRPGLSSYNEQFF. In DNA form, the CDR3 reads TGTGCCAGCAGCTCACGCCCGGGGCTGAGCTCCTACAATGAGCAGTTCTTC.

This clonotype was recorded many times. The chain is built from TRBV12-3 or TRBV12-4 and TRBJ2-7; the match to TRBD2 covers 11 bases. The CDR3 runs 14 residues. With 3 bases clipped from V and 4 bases from J, the junction kept 2 bases outside the gene matches. The CDR3 coding sequence is TGTGCCAGCAGTTTGGGGACTAGCGGTTACGAGCAGTACTTC. This sequence encodes CASSLGTSGYEQYF.

This clonotype was found many times. The chain combines TRBV18 with TRBJ2-2, with D possibly being TRBD2 (5 bases). CDR1 and CDR2 from the germline V gene are KGHSH and LQKENI. Trimming cost V 3 bases and J 4 bases, with 15 bases left between them. The CDR3 is 16 residues long. As DNA, the CDR3 is TGTGCCAGCTCACCCCCGCGGGCCGGATTCACCGGGGAGCTGTTTTTT. Translation gives CASSPPRAGFTGELFF.

This clonotype came up a few times. This chain uses TRBV28 with TRBJ1-2; tentative D call: TRBD1 (5 bases). V was pared by 2 bases and J by 5 bases, with 6 bases between. Germline assignment: CDR1 MDHEN and CDR2 SYDVKM. The CDR3 is 12 residues long. The CDR3 DNA reads as TGTGCCAGCAGTTTAAAGGGGTATGGCTACACCTTC. This translates into CASSLKGYGYTF.

The table lists this clonotype with a few counts. CDR3 sequence reads: CASRDTGPYNEQFF. Written as DNA, the CDR3 is TGTGCCAGCAGGGACACAGGACCCTACAATGAGCAGTTCTTC. The chain employs TRBV2 and TRBJ2-1, with D tentatively TRBD1 (5 bases). The V end was cut by 6 bases, the J end by 2 bases, with 11 bases between. CDR1 is SNHLY and CDR2 is FYNNEI in the germline V gene. The CDR3 runs 14 residues.

The chain employs TRBV7-6 and TRBJ2-1, with a tentative D call TRBD2 (5 bases). Germline CDR1 is SGHVS and CDR2 is FNYEAQ. V lost 1 base and J lost 8, with 18 bases in between. This CDR3 contains 16 residues. This CDR3 is CASSLESGWRYHEQFF. CDR3 nucleotide sequence: TGTGCCAGCAGCTTAGAATCGGGTTGGAGGTATCATGAGCAGTTCTTC.

The gene calls are TRBV3-1 and TRBJ2-3, with unresolved D. V was shortened by 4 bases and J by 5 bases, with 7 bases between the two germline ends. The CDR3 has 12 amino acids. Germline V CDR1 and CDR2: LGHDT, YNNKEL (reference sequence). The CDR3 DNA reads as TGTGCCAGCAGCCCTGAGCAAGATACGCAGTATTTT. Translated, it gives CASSPEQDTQYF.

This clonotype was found a few times. The chain recombines TRBV5-1 with TRBJ2-1, with D possibly called TRBD1 or TRBD2 (5 bases each). V gave up 4 bases and J gave up 13 bases, with 15 bases separating them. The CDR3 spans 12 residues. Germline CDR1 SGHRS, CDR2 YFSETQ. The CDR3 DNA sequence: TGCGCCAGCAGCCCAGGTGGGACCCTTCAGTTCTTC. Encoded protein: CASSPGGTLQFF.